A single sample gave rise to the 5 T cell receptor beta chains below, sequenced in a study of blood T cell repertoires in COVID-19. Only in-frame clones appear in the TCRdb table, and some are missing; sequencing was by immunoSEQ multiplex PCR. The sample holds 200,000 or so clones, approximately 85% seen once. Sequencing was carried out using peripheral blood. The receptors come from a man aged 60 to 75 with acute or convalescent COVID-19.

CDR3 loop: CASTPTAAVQETQYF. The CDR3 DNA follows: TGTGCCAGCACCCCGACGGCGGCGGTCCAAGAGACCCAGTACTTC. This chain connects TRBV2 to TRBJ2-5; D gene unclear. CDR1 and CDR2 from the germline V gene are SNHLY and FYNNEI. The CDR3 runs 15 residues. V shed 7 bases and J shed 1 base, with 16 bases lying between them.

The chain is built from TRBV18 and TRBJ1-1, with D maybe TRBD1 (5 bases). Trimming took off 1 base at V and 4 bases at J, with 10 bases between the two ends. Per the germline V gene, CDR1 is KGHSH and CDR2 is LQKENI. This CDR3 has 14 amino acids. The CDR3 DNA reads TGTGCCAGCTCACCACGACAGTCGGGCACTGAAGCTTTCTTT. Encoded protein: CASSPRQSGTEAFF.

CDR3 residues: CASRRDRVADTQYF. The CDR3 DNA follows: TGTGCCAGCAGGAGGGACAGGGTGGCAGATACGCAGTATTTT. The chain recombines TRBV7-2 with TRBJ2-3; 9 nucleotides match TRBD1. This CDR3 is built from 14 residues. After removal of 6 bases from V and 4 bases from J, the junction contained 5 bases not matched to a gene. Germline loops: CDR1 SGHTA, CDR2 FQGNSA.

The chain has TRBV7-2 and TRBJ2-1; D unclear. With 5 bases removed from V and 6 bases from J, the gap between germline ends came to 5 bases. CDR3 size: 11 residues. Germline V CDR1 and CDR2: SGHTA, FQGNSA. The CDR3 nucleotides are TGTGCCAGCAGCCGGAGCAATGAGCAGTTCTTC. Amino acid sequence: CASSRSNEQFF. Based on the CDR3 plus reference TRBV7-2 and TRBJ2-1, the full variable domain is GAGVSQSPSNKVTEKGKDVELRCDPISGHTALYWYRQSLGQGLEFLIYFQGNSAPDKSGLPSDRFSAERTGGSVSTLTIQRTQQEDSAVYLCASSRSNEQFFGPGTRLTVL.

The CDR3 DNA reads as TGTGCCAGCAGCTTAGATGCCACGGGACACGCGAATCCCAAAACTAACTATGGCTACACCTTC. As protein: CASSLDATGHANPKTNYGYTF. The chain is built from TRBV11-3 and TRBJ1-2, with a possible D match to TRBD1 (6 bases). Germline CDR1 reads SGHNT; CDR2 reads YENEEA. The V end was cut by 0 bases, the J end by 0 bases, with 26 bases between. This CDR3 is 21 amino acids long.